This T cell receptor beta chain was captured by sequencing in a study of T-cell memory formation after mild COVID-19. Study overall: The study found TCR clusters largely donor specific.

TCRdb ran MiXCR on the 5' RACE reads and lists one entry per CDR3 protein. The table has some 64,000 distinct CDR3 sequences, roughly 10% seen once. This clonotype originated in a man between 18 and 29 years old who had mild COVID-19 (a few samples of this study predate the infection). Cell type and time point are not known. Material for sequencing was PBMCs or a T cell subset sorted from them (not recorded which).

CDR3 nucleotide sequence: TGCAGTGCTCCCGGACAGGGAGAGACCCAGTACTTC. Translation gives CSAPGQGETQYF. The V and J genes are TRBV20-1 and TRBJ2-5; 8 bases line up with TRBD1. V shed 5 bases and J 4 bases; nucleotides not matched to a gene: 3. Germline V gene data show CDR1 as DFQATT and CDR2 as SNEGSKA (reference sequence). This CDR3 spans 12 amino acids.